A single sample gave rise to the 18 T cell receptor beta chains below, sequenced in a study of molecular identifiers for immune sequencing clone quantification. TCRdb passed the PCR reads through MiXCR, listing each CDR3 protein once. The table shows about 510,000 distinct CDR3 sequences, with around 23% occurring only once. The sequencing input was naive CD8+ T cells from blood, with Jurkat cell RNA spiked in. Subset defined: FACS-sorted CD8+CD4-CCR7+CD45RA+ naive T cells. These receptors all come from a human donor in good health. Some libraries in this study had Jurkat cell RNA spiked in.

DNA of the CDR3: TGTGCCAGCAGTGACAGGGGACAATGGCCCCAGCATTTT. This translates into CASSDRGQWPQHF. The chain combines TRBV6-1 with TRBJ1-5; D perhaps matches TRBD1 (6 bases). This CDR3 spans 13 amino acids. Trimming stripped 3 bases from V and 9 bases from J, with 12 bases between. Germline V gene lookup returns CDR1 MNHNS and CDR2 SASEGT.

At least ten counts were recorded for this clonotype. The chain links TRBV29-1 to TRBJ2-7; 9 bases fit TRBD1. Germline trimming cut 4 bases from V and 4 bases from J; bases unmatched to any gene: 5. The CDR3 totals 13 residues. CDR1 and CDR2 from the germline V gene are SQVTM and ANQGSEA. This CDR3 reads CSVAGTGRYEQYF. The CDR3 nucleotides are TGCAGCGTTGCCGGGACAGGGAGGTACGAGCAGTACTTC.

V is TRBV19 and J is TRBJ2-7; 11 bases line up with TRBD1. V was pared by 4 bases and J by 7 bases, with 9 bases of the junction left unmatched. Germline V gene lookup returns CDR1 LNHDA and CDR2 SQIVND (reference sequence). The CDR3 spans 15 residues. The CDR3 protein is CASSTDRGLIGEQYF. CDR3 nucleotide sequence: TGTGCCAGTAGTACGGACAGGGGGCTGATTGGAGAGCAGTACTTC.

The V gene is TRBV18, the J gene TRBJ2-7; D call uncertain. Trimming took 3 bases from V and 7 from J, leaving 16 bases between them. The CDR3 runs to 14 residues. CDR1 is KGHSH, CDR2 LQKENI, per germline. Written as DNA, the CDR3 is TGTGCCAGCTCACCTTCCGCGCCCCCATATGAGCAGTACTTC. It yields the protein CASSPSAPPYEQYF. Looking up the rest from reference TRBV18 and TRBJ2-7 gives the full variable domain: NAGVMQNPRHLVRRRGQEARLRCSPMKGHSHVYWYRQLPEEGLKFMVYLQKENIIDESGMPKERFSAEFPKEGPSILRIQQVVRGDSAAYFCASSPSAPPYEQYFGPGTRLTVT.

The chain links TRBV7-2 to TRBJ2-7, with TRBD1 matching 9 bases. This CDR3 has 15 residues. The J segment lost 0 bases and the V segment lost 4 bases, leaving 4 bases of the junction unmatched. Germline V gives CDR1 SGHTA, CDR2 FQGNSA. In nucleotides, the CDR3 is TGTGCCAGCAGCTCTGGACAGGGGTACTCCTACGAGCAGTACTTC. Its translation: CASSSGQGYSYEQYF.

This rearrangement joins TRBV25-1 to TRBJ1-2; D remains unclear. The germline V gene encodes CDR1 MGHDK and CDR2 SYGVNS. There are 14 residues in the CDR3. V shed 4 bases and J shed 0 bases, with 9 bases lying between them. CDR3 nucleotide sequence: TGTGCCAGCAGTGGAACCGTAGCTAACTATGGCTACACCTTC. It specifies CASSGTVANYGYTF.

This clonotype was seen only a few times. The CDR3 region is CAIGTGYTGELFF. The CDR3 DNA sequence: TGTGCCATCGGGACAGGGTACACCGGGGAGCTGTTTTTT. V and J are TRBV6-2 or TRBV6-3 and TRBJ2-2; 9 nucleotides match TRBD1. The CDR3 has 13 amino acids. Germline lookup yields CDR1 MNHEY and CDR2 SVGEGT. V dropped 10 bases and J dropped 3; count of bases not matched to a gene: 3.

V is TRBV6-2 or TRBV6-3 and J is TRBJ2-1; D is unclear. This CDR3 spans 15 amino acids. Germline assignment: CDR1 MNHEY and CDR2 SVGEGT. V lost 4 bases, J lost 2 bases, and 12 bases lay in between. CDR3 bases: TGTGCCAGCAGTTTGGCGGCATCCCCCTACAATGAGCAGTTCTTC. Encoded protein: CASSLAASPYNEQFF.

The CDR3 sequence: CASSFQGQPNYGYTF. For the CDR3, the DNA is TGTGCCAGCAGCTTCCAGGGACAGCCTAACTATGGCTACACCTTC. The rearrangement uses TRBV7-9 and TRBJ1-2; 7 nucleotides match TRBD1. V trimming: 3 bases; J trimming: 0 bases; junction bases outside the gene matches: 4. The CDR3 is 15 residues long. Germline CDR1 SEHNR, CDR2 FQNEAQ (reference sequence).

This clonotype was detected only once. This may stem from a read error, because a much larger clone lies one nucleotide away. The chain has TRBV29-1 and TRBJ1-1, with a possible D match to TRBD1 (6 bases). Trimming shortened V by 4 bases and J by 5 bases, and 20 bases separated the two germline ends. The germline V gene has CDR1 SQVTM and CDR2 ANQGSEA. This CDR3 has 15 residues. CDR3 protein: CSVVSWGLRGTEAFF. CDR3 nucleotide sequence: TGCAGCGTTGTATCATGGGGACTAAGGGGGACTGAAGCTTTCTTT.

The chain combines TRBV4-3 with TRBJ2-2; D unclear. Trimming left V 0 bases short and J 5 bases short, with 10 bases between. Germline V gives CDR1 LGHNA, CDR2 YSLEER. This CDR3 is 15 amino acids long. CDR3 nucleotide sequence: TGCGCCAGCAGCCAAGAATTAACTCTAACCGGGGAGCTGTTTTTT. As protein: CASSQELTLTGELFF.

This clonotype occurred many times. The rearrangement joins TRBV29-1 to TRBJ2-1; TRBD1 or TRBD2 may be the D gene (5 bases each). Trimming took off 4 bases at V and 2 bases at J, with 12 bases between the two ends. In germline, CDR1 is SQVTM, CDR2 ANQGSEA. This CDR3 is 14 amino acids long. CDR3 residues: CSVVGTETYNEQFF. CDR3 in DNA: TGCAGCGTTGTGGGGACGGAGACCTACAATGAGCAGTTCTTC.

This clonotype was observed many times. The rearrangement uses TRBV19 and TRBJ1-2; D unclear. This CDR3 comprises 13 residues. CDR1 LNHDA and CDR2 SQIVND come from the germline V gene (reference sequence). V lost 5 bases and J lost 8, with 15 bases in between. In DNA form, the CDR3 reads TGTGCCAGTAGTTATGGTGTCCCCGACGGCTACACCTTC. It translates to CASSYGVPDGYTF.

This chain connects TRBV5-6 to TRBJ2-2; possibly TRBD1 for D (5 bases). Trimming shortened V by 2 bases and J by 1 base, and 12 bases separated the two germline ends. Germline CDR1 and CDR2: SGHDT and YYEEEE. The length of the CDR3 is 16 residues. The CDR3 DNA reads TGTGCCAGCAGCTTTCTCACAGGCCAGAACACCGGGGAGCTGTTTTTT. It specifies CASSFLTGQNTGELFF.

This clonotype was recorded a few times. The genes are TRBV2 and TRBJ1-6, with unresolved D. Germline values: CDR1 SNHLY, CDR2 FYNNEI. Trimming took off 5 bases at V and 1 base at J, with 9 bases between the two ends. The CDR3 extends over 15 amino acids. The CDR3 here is CASSTDGSYNSPLHF. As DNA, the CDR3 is TGTGCCAGCAGTACGGACGGGTCCTATAATTCACCCCTCCACTTT.

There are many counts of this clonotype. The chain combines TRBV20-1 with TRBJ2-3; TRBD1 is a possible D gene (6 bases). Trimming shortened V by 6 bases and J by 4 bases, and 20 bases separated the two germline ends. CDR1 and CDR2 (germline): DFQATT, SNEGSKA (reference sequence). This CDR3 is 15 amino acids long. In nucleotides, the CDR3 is TGCAGTGCACAAAACAGGGTCAACTCGGCAGATACGCAGTATTTT. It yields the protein CSAQNRVNSADTQYF.

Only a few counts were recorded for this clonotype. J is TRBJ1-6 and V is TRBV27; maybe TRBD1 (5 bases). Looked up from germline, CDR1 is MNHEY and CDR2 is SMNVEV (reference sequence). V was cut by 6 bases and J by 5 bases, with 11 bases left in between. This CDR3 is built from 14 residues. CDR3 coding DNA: TGTGCCAGCAGCTACCAGGGTGATAATTCACCCCTCCACTTT. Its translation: CASSYQGDNSPLHF.

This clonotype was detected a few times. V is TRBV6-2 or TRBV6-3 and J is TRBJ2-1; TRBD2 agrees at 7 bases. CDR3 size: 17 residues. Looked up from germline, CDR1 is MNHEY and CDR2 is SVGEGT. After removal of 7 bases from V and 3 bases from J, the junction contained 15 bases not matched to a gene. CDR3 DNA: TGTGCCAGCAACCAGAAAGTGGGGAGGGCACTCTACAATGAGCAGTTCTTC. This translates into CASNQKVGRALYNEQFF.